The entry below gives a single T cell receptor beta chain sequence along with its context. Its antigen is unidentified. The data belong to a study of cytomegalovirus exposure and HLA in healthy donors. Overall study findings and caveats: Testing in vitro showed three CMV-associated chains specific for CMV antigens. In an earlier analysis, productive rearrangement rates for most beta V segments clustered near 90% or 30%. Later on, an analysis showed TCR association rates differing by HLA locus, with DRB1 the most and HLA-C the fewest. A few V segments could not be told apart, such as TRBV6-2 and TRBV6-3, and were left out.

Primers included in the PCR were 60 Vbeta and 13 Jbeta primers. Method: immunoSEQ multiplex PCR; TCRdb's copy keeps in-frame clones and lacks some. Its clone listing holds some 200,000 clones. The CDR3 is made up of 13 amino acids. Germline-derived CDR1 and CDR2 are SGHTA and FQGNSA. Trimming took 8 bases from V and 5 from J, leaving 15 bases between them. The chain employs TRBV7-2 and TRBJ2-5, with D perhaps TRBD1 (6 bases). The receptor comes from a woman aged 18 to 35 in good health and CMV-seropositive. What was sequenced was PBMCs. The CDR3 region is CASVLGARETQYF. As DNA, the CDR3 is TGTGCCAGCGTTTTGGGGGCTCGGGAGACCCAGTACTTC.